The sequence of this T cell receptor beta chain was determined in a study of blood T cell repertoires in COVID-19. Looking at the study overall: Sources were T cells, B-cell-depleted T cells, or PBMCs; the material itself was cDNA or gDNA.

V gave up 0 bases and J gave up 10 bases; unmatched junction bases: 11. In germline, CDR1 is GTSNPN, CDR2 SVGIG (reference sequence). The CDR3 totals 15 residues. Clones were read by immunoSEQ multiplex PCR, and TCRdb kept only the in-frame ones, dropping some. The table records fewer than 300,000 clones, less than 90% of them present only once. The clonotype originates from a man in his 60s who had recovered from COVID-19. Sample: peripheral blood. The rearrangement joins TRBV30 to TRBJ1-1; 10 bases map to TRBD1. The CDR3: CAWSVLAGQGTVAFF. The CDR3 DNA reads TGTGCCTGGAGTGTTCTCGCGGGACAGGGGACGGTAGCTTTCTTT.